This TCR beta chain derives from a study of PD-L1 blockade in urothelial cancer. Study-level information: Blood drawn 3 weeks (second dose) and 6 weeks after treatment start was analyzed. Among blood samples, the median T cell count was some 140,000. Notes on the study in general: Durable benefit was linked to greater 3-week expansion of tumor-associated blood clones.

For this clone: Its specificity is not known.

Time point denoted: pretreatment peripheral blood. Per patient, between 1 and 8 samples were collected at pretreatment and on-treatment time points. Assay: immunoSEQ multiplex PCR; the TCRdb copy retains only in-frame clones and omits some. The sample lists 45,000 to 60,000 clones, around 86% occurring once. The CDR3 has 14 residues. The V gene's germline CDR1 is MNHEY and CDR2 SVGAGI. The V and J ends lost 6 bases and 5 bases respectively, with 16 bases between them. The J gene is TRBJ2-5, the V gene TRBV6-5; tentative D call: TRBD2 (5 bases). Material: PBMCs, obtained around atezolizumab (anti-PD-L1) treatment. This TCR was recovered from a man in his 70s with urothelial cancer. The CDR3 DNA reads as TGTGCCAGCAGGATAATTGGGTGGGAGGAGACCCAGTACTTC. As protein: CASRIIGWEETQYF.